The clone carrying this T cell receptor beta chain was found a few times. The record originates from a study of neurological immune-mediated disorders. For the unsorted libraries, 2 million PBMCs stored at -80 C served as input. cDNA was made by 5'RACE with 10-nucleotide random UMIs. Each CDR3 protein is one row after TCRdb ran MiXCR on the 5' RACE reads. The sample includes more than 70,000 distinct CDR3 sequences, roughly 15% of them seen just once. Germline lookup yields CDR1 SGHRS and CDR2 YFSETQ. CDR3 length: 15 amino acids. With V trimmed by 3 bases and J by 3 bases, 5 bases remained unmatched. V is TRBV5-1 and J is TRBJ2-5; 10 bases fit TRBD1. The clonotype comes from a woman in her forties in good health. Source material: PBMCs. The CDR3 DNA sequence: TGCGCCAGCAGCTCCAGGACAGGGGGGGAAGAGACCCAGTACTTC. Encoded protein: CASSSRTGGEETQYF.